This TCR beta chain was profiled in a study of T cells after yellow fever vaccination. Whole-study findings and limits: Most primary-vaccination clones recurred post-booster (roughly 96% CD4, about 87% CD8). Contamination by abundant bulk-population clonotypes could be present in FACS-sorted repertoires.

Template switching with 5'RACE generated the TCR cDNA and added a universal primer site and UMIs. TCRdb independently ran MiXCR on the 5' RACE reads; one entry per CDR3 protein. Of about 550,000 distinct CDR3 sequences detected, roughly 19% appear once; the ten largest clones hold 14%. In regard to this clonotype: As yet, its antigen is unknown.

V trimming: 1 base; J trimming: 5 bases; junction bases outside the gene matches: 11. Germline lookup yields CDR1 DFQATT and CDR2 SNEGSKA (reference sequence). The CDR3 is made up of 16 amino acids. The chain couples TRBV20-1 to TRBJ1-1, with TRBD1 matching over 9 bases. Here the sequenced sample was PBMCs, taken 15 days after the yellow fever booster vaccination. This TCR came from a man aged 25-45 years who received the YFV17D yellow fever vaccine. This chain's CDR3 is CSARGPRTGVGTEAFF. The CDR3, as DNA: TGCAGTGCTAGAGGGCCTCGGACAGGGGTAGGAACTGAAGCTTTCTTT.